Listed below are T cell receptor beta chains from one sample, sequenced in a study of control samples from healthy donors and cancer patients. The method was immunoSEQ multiplex PCR; TCRdb's version includes in-frame clones alone and lacks a portion of them. The table records some 140,000 clones, over 85% of them present only once. Source material: blood. These TCRs come from a young man in good health. The CDR3 runs from the conserved cysteine through the conserved F or W. A D gene is named only where the DNA matches it firmly. Size values are once, few and many counts, or a class for expanded clones, and some rows have none.

cdr3_aa cdr3_nt d_call clone_size j_call v_call
CASSYRQPDSGNTIYF TGTGCCAGCAGTTATCGACAGCCCGACTCTGGAAACACCATATATTTT NA NA TRBJ1-3 TRBV2
CASSIRQGKTQYF TGTGCCAGCAGCATACGACAGGGAAAGACGCAGTATTTT TRBD1 NA TRBJ2-3 TRBV2
CASSIGQGAGNSPLHF TGTGCCAGTAGTATCGGACAGGGGGCGGGCAATTCACCCCTCCACTTT TRBD1 NA TRBJ1-6 TRBV19
CATSVGANTEAFF TGTGCCACCAGTGTGGGAGCGAACACTGAAGCTTTCTTT NA once TRBJ1-1 TRBV24-1
CASSFSGVQSYEQYF TGTGCCAGCAGTTTTAGCGGGGTTCAGTCCTACGAGCAGTACTTC TRBD2 NA TRBJ2-7 TRBV28
CASSIFLSSSGGVAYEQYF TGTGCCAGTAGTATTTTTCTTTCGTCATCGGGAGGTGTAGCCTACGAGCAGTACTTC TRBD2 NA TRBJ2-7 TRBV19
CATSVRGSDGYTF TGTGCCACCAGTGTCAGGGGCTCGGATGGCTACACCTTC NA NA TRBJ1-2 TRBV24-1
CASSFGVVGQPQHF TGTGCCAGCAGCTTCGGAGTAGTTGGTCAGCCCCAGCATTTT NA NA TRBJ1-5 TRBV5-6
CSASTSGDLRPYNEQFF TGCAGTGCTAGTACTAGCGGGGATTTGAGACCCTACAATGAGCAGTTCTTC TRBD2 NA TRBJ2-1 TRBV20-1
CASSWGQGWTPSMETQYF TGTGCCAGCAGCTGGGGCCAGGGGTGGACTCCGTCCATGGAGACCCAGTACTTC NA few TRBJ2-5 TRBV11-3
CASSQGLGSYEQYF TGCGCCAGCAGCCAAGGACTAGGGTCCTACGAGCAGTACTTC NA NA TRBJ2-7 TRBV4-1
CASSSTGGSSDGGYTF TGCGCCAGCAGCTCCACAGGGGGCTCATCAGACGGGGGCTACACCTTC TRBD1 NA TRBJ1-2 TRBV5-1
CASSLTGTTEAFF TGTGCCAGCAGCTTGACAGGGACCACTGAAGCTTTCTTT TRBD1 NA TRBJ1-1 TRBV13
CASSLGSLWSPLHF TGTGCCAGCAGCTTAGGTTCTTTGTGGTCACCCCTCCACTTT NA once TRBJ1-6 TRBV7-2
CASSLGWDTQYF TGTGCCAGCAGCTTAGGGTGGGACACGCAGTATTTT NA NA TRBJ2-3 TRBV7-9
CASSLDLSGDEQFF TGTGCCAGCAGCTTAGATCTCTCAGGGGATGAGCAGTTCTTC NA NA TRBJ2-1 TRBV11-2
CASSESGSNQPQHF TGTGCCAGCAGTGAGAGTGGGAGCAATCAGCCCCAGCATTTT NA NA TRBJ1-5 TRBV25-1
CASSTSMSGRTDTQYF TGTGCCAGTAGTACCTCCATGAGCGGGCGCACAGATACGCAGTATTTT NA NA TRBJ2-3 TRBV19
CASIDSPGNQPQHF TGTGCCAGTATCGACAGTCCTGGTAATCAGCCCCAGCATTTT NA once TRBJ1-5 TRBV19
CASKGWSPGRWNQPQHF TGTGCCAGTAAAGGGTGGTCCCCGGGGCGATGGAATCAGCCCCAGCATTTT NA NA TRBJ1-5 TRBV19
CATQPPGPNQPQHF TGTGCCACCCAGCCCCCAGGGCCTAATCAGCCCCAGCATTTT NA NA TRBJ1-5 TRBV24-1
CASSPNGDGAFF TGTGCCAGCAGCCCAAACGGGGATGGAGCTTTCTTT NA NA TRBJ1-1 TRBV7-9
CASNRDRSYNEQFF TGTGCCAGCAATAGGGACAGGTCATACAATGAGCAGTTCTTC TRBD1 NA TRBJ2-1 TRBV2
CASSKGTGVSPQHF TGTGCCAGCAGCAAGGGGACAGGGGTTTCGCCCCAGCATTTT TRBD1 NA TRBJ1-5 TRBV6-2/TRBV6-3
CASSEGGASEQYF TGTGCCAGCAGTGAAGGGGGGGCAAGCGAGCAGTACTTC NA NA TRBJ2-7 TRBV6-1
CASSPPDTF TGTGCCAGTAGTCCTCCGGACACCTTC NA NA TRBJ1-2 TRBV19
CASSLVGYGYTF TGTGCCAGCAGCTTAGTCGGATACGGCTACACCTTC NA NA TRBJ1-2 TRBV7-9
CASTTSLDRYNEQFF TGTGCCAGCACTACGTCACTAGACAGATACAATGAGCAGTTCTTC NA NA TRBJ2-1 TRBV7-6
CASRRLAGGLQETQYF TGCGCCAGCAGACGTCTAGCGGGAGGCCTCCAAGAGACCCAGTACTTC TRBD2 NA TRBJ2-5 TRBV5-1
CASSIYGSGRENEQFF TGTGCCAGTAGTATATATGGCAGCGGGAGGGAAAATGAGCAGTTCTTC TRBD2 medium-sized TRBJ2-1 TRBV19
CASSTTSGIGHEQFF TGTGCCAGCAGTACGACTAGCGGGATTGGCCATGAGCAGTTCTTC TRBD2 NA TRBJ2-1 TRBV28
CASGLQGSNQPQHF TGTGCCAGCGGTTTACAGGGTTCCAATCAGCCCCAGCATTTT NA NA TRBJ1-5 TRBV6-5
CARRGARIYSNQPQHF TGTGCCAGGCGCGGAGCTCGAATTTATAGCAATCAGCCCCAGCATTTT NA once TRBJ1-5 TRBV6-4
CASSIQTGSRETQYF TGTGCCAGCAGCATACAGACAGGGTCCAGAGAGACCCAGTACTTC TRBD1 NA TRBJ2-5 TRBV3-1/TRBV3-2
CASSIRAGVRDTQYF TGTGCCAGCAGTATCAGAGCGGGAGTTCGAGATACGCAGTATTTT TRBD2 NA TRBJ2-3 TRBV6-5
CASSAAGTGGAEQYF TGTGCCAGCAGCGCAGCCGGGACAGGGGGCGCCGAGCAGTACTTC TRBD1 NA TRBJ2-7 TRBV11-2
CATSTLNQPQHF TGTGCCACCTCAACTCTTAATCAGCCCCAGCATTTT NA NA TRBJ1-5 TRBV5-8
CASSLFGQAYEQYF NA NA NA TRBJ2-7 TRBV3-1/TRBV3-2
CASSSGTVEWGEQFF TGTGCCAGCAGTTCCGGGACTGTTGAGTGGGGGGAGCAGTTCTTC NA NA TRBJ2-1 TRBV6-5
CASSITSEAYNEQFF TGTGCCAGTAGTATAACTAGCGAGGCCTACAATGAGCAGTTCTTC TRBD2 NA TRBJ2-1 TRBV19
CSVGSGRNYGYTF TGCAGCGTTGGGTCCGGCAGAAACTATGGCTACACCTTC NA NA TRBJ1-2 TRBV29-1
CSARETYEQYF TGCAGTGCTAGGGAAACCTACGAGCAGTACTTC NA NA TRBJ2-7 TRBV20-1
CASSFGPEGEQFF TGTGCCAGCAGTTTTGGCCCGGAGGGCGAGCAGTTCTTC NA NA TRBJ2-1 TRBV27
CASSLGQSSYNSPLHF TGTGCCAGCAGCTTAGGGCAGAGCTCCTATAATTCACCCCTCCACTTT NA NA TRBJ1-6 TRBV7-9
CASSSDEGRNSPLHF TGTGCCAGCAGCTCCGACGAAGGACGGAATTCACCCCTCCACTTT NA NA TRBJ1-6 TRBV5-4
CASSQDGTLYTEAFF TGTGCCAGCAGCCAAGATGGCACATTATACACTGAAGCTTTCTTT NA NA TRBJ1-1 TRBV3-1/TRBV3-2
CASSQDREAYEQYF TGCGCCAGCAGCCAAGATCGGGAAGCCTACGAGCAGTACTTC NA NA TRBJ2-7 TRBV4-1
CASSYRDDSYNEQFF TGTGCCAGCAGCTACAGGGATGACTCCTACAATGAGCAGTTCTTC NA NA TRBJ2-1 TRBV7-2
CASSEVLGDRNAFF TGTGCCAGCAGTGAAGTGTTGGGGGACAGAAACGCTTTCTTT TRBD1 NA TRBJ1-1 TRBV2
CASSQGTSGTHTDTQYF TGTGCCAGCAGCCAAGGGACTAGCGGGACCCACACAGATACGCAGTATTTT TRBD2 NA TRBJ2-3 TRBV4-2
CAISESRAPGGDTQYF TGTGCCATCAGTGAGTCGAGGGCCCCTGGGGGCGATACGCAGTATTTT NA NA TRBJ2-3 TRBV10-3
CASSEGPGEFF TGTGCCAGCAGTGAGGGCCCAGGAGAGTTCTTC NA NA TRBJ2-1 TRBV2
CASSQSGKNTEAFF TGTGCCAGCAGCCAATCGGGGAAGAACACTGAAGCTTTCTTT NA once TRBJ1-1 TRBV3-1/TRBV3-2
CASKWGSGANVLTF TGTGCCAGCAAGTGGGGCTCTGGGGCCAACGTCCTGACTTTC NA NA TRBJ2-6 TRBV6-5
CASSLGLAEGETQYF TGTGCCAGCAGCTTAGGGCTAGCGGAAGGAGAGACCCAGTACTTC TRBD2 NA TRBJ2-5 TRBV11-3
CASSYSIGGVPEAFF TGTGCCAGCAGTTACTCGATCGGGGGTGTCCCTGAAGCTTTCTTT NA once TRBJ1-1 TRBV6-5
CASSLMGQAGELFF TGTGCCAGCAGCCTCATGGGTCAAGCCGGGGAGCTGTTTTTT NA NA TRBJ2-2 TRBV6-5
CASSPGGWSLNQPQHF TGTGCCAGCAGCCCGGGCGGGTGGAGCCTCAATCAGCCCCAGCATTTT NA few TRBJ1-5 TRBV7-2
CASSEAPDRGLYEQYF TGTGCCAGCAGTGAAGCCCCGGACAGGGGGCTCTACGAGCAGTACTTC TRBD1 NA TRBJ2-7 TRBV2
CASTRQGAPYEQYF TGTGCCAGCACTAGACAAGGGGCACCCTACGAGCAGTACTTC NA NA TRBJ2-7 TRBV2